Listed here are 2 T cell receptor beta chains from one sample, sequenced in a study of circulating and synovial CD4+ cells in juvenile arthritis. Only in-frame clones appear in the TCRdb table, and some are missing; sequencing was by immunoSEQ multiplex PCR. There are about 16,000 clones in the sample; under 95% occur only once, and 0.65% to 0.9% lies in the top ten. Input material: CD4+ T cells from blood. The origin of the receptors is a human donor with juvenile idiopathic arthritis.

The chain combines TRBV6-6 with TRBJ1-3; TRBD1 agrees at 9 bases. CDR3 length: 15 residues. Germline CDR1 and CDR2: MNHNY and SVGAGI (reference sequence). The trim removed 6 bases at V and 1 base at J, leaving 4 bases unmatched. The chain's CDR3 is CASSIQGASGNTIYF. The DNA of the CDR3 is TGTGCCAGCAGCATACAGGGGGCTTCTGGAAACACCATATATTTT.

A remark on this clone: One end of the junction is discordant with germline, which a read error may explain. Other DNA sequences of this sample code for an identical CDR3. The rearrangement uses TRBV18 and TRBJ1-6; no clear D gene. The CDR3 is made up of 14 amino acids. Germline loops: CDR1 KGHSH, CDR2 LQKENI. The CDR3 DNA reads TGTGCCAGCTCACAGAGCTCCTATAATTCCCCCCTCCACTTT. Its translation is CASSQSSYNSPLHF.